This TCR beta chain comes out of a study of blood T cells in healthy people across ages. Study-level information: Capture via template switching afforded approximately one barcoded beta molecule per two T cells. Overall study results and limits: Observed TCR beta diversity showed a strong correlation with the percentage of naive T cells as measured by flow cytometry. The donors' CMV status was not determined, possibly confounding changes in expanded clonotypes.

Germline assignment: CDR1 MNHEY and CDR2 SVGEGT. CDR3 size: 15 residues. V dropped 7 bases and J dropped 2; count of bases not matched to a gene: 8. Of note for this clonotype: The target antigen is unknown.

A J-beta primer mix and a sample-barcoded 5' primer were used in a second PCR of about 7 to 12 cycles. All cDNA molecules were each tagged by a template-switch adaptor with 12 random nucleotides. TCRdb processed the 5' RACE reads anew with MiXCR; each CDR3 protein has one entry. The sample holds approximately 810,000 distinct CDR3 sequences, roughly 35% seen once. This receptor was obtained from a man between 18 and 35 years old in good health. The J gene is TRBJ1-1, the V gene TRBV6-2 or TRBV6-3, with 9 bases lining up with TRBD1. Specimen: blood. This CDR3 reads CASTLQGAANTEAFF. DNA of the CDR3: TGTGCCAGCACCTTACAGGGGGCCGCTAACACTGAAGCTTTCTTT.